This TCR beta chain appears in the sequencing data of a study of CD8+CD57+ T cells in acquired aplastic anemia. At the level of the study: Quantities of DNA derived from sorted CD4+ and CD8+ cells averaged approximately 3.3 ug. Sequencing produced an average of around 11 million reads per healthy donor for CD4+ cells. Broader study findings: Patients and healthy controls showed no significant CD8+ Simpson's diversity difference.

The CDR3 sequence is 15 residues long. The V end was cut by 2 bases, the J end by 6 bases, with 14 bases between. CDR1 and CDR2 from the germline V gene are SGHRS and YFSETQ. It was genomic DNA that served as the template for profiling TCR beta VDJ and CDR3. TCRdb reprocessed the reads via MiXCR and lists one record per CDR3 protein. The data contain roughly 420,000 distinct CDR3 sequences, about two thirds of them singletons. This clonotype was counted many times. Its antigen is unidentified. What was sequenced was sorted CD4+, CD8+, or CD8+CD57+ T cells (not recorded which) from PBMCs. The clonotype comes from a human donor in good health, serving as a control. The chain joins TRBV5-1 to TRBJ2-2; D tentatively reads TRBD1 or TRBD2 (6 bases each). The CDR3 DNA reads as TGCGCCAGCAGCTTCCTACCGGGGGCCCCCGGGGAGCTGTTTTTT. Translating it yields CASSFLPGAPGELFF.